The following is a T cell receptor (beta chain) sequence with its context. These data belong to a study of shared T cell receptors in the human thymus. Libraries were prepared by immunoSEQ multiplex PCR; TCRdb keeps only in-frame clonotypes and omits some of them. The repertoire holds 500,000 to 750,000 clones, with over 75% as singletons. These data are also associated with another study on human thymus T cells. From that report: Thymic samples were excised during corrective heart operations. What appeared biased in thymic and blood repertoires was the usage of V and J genes. Related work showed strongly overlapping thymic repertoires across unrelated individuals.

Material for sequencing was thymocytes. This TCR was sampled from a boy under three years old with a congenital heart defect.

The CDR3 loop is CASTQAGTGPREQYF. The DNA of the CDR3 is TGTGCCAGCACTCAGGCAGGGACAGGTCCCCGTGAGCAGTACTTC. The chain has TRBV28 and TRBJ2-7, with 8 positions matching TRBD1. Germline CDR1 MDHEN, CDR2 SYDVKM. V lost 7 bases to trimming and J lost 7 bases; unmatched junction nucleotides: 15. The CDR3 sequence is 15 residues long.